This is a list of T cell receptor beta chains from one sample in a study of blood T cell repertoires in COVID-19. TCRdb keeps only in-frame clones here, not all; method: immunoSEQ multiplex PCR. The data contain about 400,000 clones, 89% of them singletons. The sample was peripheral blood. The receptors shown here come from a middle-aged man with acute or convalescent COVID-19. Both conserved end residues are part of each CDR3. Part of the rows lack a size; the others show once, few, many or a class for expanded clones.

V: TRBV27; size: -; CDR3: CASSVHRSRLAADTQYF
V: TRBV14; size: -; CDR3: CASSPRGQGSSPLHF
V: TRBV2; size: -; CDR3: CASSLQGTYGYTF
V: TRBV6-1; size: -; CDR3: CASKQGYGYTF
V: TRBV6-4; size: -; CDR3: CASSDSGGTDTQYF
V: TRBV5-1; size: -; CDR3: CASSLSTSNTGELFF
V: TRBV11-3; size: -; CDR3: CASSPHMGSRTGELFF
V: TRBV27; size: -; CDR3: CASSWGGGDGYTF
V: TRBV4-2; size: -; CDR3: CASSLTAGRADEEQYF
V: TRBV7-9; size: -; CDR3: CASSLSETGMNTEAFF
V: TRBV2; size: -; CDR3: CASSYRGGTEAFF
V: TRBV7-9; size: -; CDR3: CASSLTGIAGELFF
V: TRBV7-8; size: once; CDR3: CASSFRTVPSYEQYF
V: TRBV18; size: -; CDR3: CASSPLGGLGDTQYF
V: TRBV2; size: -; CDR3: CASSLIGQGVYGYTF
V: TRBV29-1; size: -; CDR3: CSVAGGRAYEQYF
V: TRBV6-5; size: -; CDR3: CASSFGGSNYGYTF
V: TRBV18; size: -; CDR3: CASSPRTGDTEAFF
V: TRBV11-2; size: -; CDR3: CASSFGGDTEAFF
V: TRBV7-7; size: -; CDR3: CASSLVVGRKNQPQHF
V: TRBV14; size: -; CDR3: CASSNRGGTDTQYF
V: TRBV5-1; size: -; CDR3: CASSAFRTDTQYF
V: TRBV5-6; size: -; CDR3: CASSRDRDQPQHF
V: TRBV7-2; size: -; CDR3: CASSLRLGGAFF
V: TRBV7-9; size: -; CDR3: CASSLLISEAFF
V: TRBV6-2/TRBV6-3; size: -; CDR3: CASSYRPGGMGSNQPQHF
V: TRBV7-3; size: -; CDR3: CASSLTLAGGGDEQFF
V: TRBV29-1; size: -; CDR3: CSVARAPIYEQYF
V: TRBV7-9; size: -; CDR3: CASRTGGGTRFGELFF
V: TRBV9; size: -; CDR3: CASSVGGQYGYTF
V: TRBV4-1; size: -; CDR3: CASSQDWANNEQFF
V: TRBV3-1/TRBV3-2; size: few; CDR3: CASSPWERESVYEQYF
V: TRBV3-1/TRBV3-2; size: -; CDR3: CASSQTGTDYEQYF
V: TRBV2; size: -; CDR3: CASGRLAGVEHEQFF
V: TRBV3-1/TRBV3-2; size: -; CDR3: CASSRAGGGNTEAFF
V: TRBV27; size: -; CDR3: CASSLTGTRLNNEQFF
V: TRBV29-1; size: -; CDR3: CSVEVGRVTEAFF
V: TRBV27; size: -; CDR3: CASSLWTGKHSPLHF
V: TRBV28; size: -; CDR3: CASSLSGNEQFF
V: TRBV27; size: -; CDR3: CASSLRGSRVSNEKLFF
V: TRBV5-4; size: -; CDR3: CASRVGQGAIYEQYF
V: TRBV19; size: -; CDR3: CASSPGTGAGYGYTF
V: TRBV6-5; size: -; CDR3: CASSYSGGGPQHF
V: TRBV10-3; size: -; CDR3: CAIEEVQGGNTIYF
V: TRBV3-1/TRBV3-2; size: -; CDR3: CASSHTGGWVYEQYF
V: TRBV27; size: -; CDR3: CASAPSGKTQYF
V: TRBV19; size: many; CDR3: CASSHKGVEQYF
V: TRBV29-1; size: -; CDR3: CSGTYPTGTKEAFF
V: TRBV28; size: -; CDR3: CASSLTLGMSQETQYF
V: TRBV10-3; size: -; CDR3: CAISDSSPNEKLFF
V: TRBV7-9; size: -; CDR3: CASSPDRVGGEQYF
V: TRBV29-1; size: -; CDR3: CSVERLNTIYF
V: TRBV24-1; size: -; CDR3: CATGGLGGYTF
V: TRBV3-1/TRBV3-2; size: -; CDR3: CASSQAHGTSVTHEQFF